Below, 8 T cell receptor beta chains from the same sample are listed, as sequenced in a study of shared clonotypes between healthy human individuals. Assay: immunoSEQ multiplex PCR; the TCRdb copy retains only in-frame clones and omits some. There are about 490,000 clones in the sample; about 78% occur only once, and 12% lies in the top ten. The source material was PBMCs. The source is a woman in her thirties or forties in good health. Some clones in this sample may be carry-over from other donors' samples.

The sample holds many counts of this clone. This sample also contains other DNA sequences that code for the same CDR3. The rearrangement joins TRBV19 to TRBJ1-2; 9 nucleotides align to TRBD1. Germline-derived CDR1 and CDR2 are LNHDA and SQIVND (reference sequence). This CDR3 has 17 amino acids. Germline trimming cut 7 bases from V and 4 bases from J; bases unmatched to any gene: 16. The CDR3 DNA reads as TGTGCCAGTACGCTGAGGGGACAGGGCATCTCTGGCTATGGCTACACCTTC. Translating gives CASTLRGQGISGYGYTF.

The table lists this clone with many counts. The chain has TRBV10-2 and TRBJ2-1, with 10 bases aligning to TRBD1. In germline, CDR1 is WSHSY, CDR2 SAAADI. The ends lost 0 bases at V and 8 bases at J; junction bases unmatched: 10. The length of the CDR3 is 17 residues. Written as DNA, the CDR3 is TGCGCCAGCAGTGAGTCTGGGACAGGGGAACTTGTAGATGAGCAGTTCTTC. This encodes CASSESGTGELVDEQFF.

The chain uses TRBV4-2 and TRBJ2-7; 7 bases agree with TRBD2. Looked up from germline, CDR1 is LGHNA and CDR2 is YNFKEQ. V shed 0 bases and J 4 bases; nucleotides not matched to a gene: 6. The CDR3 is 15 amino acids. CDR3 amino acids: CASSQEGGARYEQYF. The CDR3, as DNA: TGTGCCAGCAGCCAAGAGGGAGGGGCCAGATACGAGCAGTACTTC.

On this clone itself: The junction and the germline gene differ at one end; a read error may be behind it. V usage is TRBV28 and J usage is TRBJ2-4; D tentatively reads TRBD1 or TRBD2 (5 bases each). The CDR3 sequence is 15 residues long. Germline V gene lookup returns CDR1 MDHEN and CDR2 SYDVKM. The CDR3 nucleotides are TGTGCCAGCAGTTGGGCCCCGGGACCTAAAAGCATTCAGTACTTC. Translated, it gives CASSWAPGPKSIQYF.

Written as DNA, the CDR3 is TGTGCCTGGAACAGGGACTCTGGAAACACCATATATTTT. Amino acid sequence: CAWNRDSGNTIYF. The rearrangement links TRBV30 to TRBJ1-3, with D perhaps TRBD1 (6 bases). CDR1 and CDR2 from the germline V gene are GTSNPN and SVGIG (reference sequence). The CDR3 is 13 amino acids. The V and J ends lost 4 bases and 0 bases respectively, with 7 bases between them.

The sample holds one count of this clone. This chain connects TRBV7-2 to TRBJ1-3; the D gene is possibly TRBD1 (6 bases). V was cut by 5 bases and J by 4 bases, with 15 bases left in between. Germline V CDR1 and CDR2: SGHTA, FQGNSA. The CDR3 extends over 15 amino acids. The CDR3 bases are TGTGCCAGCAGCCCGACGGGGGGGCCAGGAAACACCATATATTTT. Protein product: CASSPTGGPGNTIYF.

V usage is TRBV11-2 and J usage is TRBJ2-5; 11 bases map to TRBD1. CDR3 length: 16 amino acids. Germline CDR1 SGHAT, CDR2 FQNNGV. V shed 5 bases and J 1 base; nucleotides not matched to a gene: 6. CDR3: CASSQRTGGIQETQYF. CDR3 coding DNA: TGTGCCAGCAGCCAACGGACAGGGGGCATCCAAGAGACCCAGTACTTC. Combining the CDR3 with reference TRBV11-2 and TRBJ2-5 gives the whole variable domain EAGVAQSPRYKIIEKRQSVAFWCNPISGHATLYWYQQILGQGPKLLIQFQNNGVVDDSQLPKDRFSAERLKGVDSTLKIQPAKLEDSAVYLCASSQRTGGIQETQYFGPGTRLLVL.

The chain recombines TRBV7-2 with TRBJ2-1, with no clear D. Germline CDR1 is SGHTA and CDR2 is FQGNSA. The length of the CDR3 is 14 residues. V was pared by 1 base and J by 10 bases, with 14 bases between. For the CDR3, the DNA is TGTGCCAGCAGCTTAGTCGCAGTTTCCCACGAGCAGTTCTTC. Translation: CASSLVAVSHEQFF. The complete variable domain, with remaining parts taken from reference TRBV7-2 and TRBJ2-1, reads GAGVSQSPSNKVTEKGKDVELRCDPISGHTALYWYRQSLGQGLEFLIYFQGNSAPDKSGLPSDRFSAERTGGSVSTLTIQRTQQEDSAVYLCASSLVAVSHEQFFGPGTRLTVL.